The 18 T cell receptor beta chains in this list originate from one sample, sequenced in a study of OX40 agonist ivuxolimab in advanced cancers. The library was produced with the immunoSEQ multiplex PCR assay. Held by TCRdb, this immuneACCESS table contains in-frame sequences only and omits some clones. Under half of the omission traces to an unresolved V gene where checked; the cause of the rest is unknown. The sample has about 84,000 clones on record, 85% to 95% of them singletons. The ten largest clonotypes hold approximately 10% of the sample. The specimen was CD4+ or CD8+ T cells sorted from blood, collected in a trial of the OX40 agonist ivuxolimab. These receptors all stem from an adult with an advanced solid tumor such as melanoma, head and neck, liver or kidney cancer.

The chain carries TRBV28 and TRBJ1-5, with a possible D match to TRBD1 (6 bases). In germline, CDR1 is MDHEN, CDR2 SYDVKM. V lost 3 bases and J 0 bases, leaving 9 bases between the germline ends. This CDR3 is built from 15 residues. The CDR3 nucleotides read TGTGCCAGCAGTTTGGTGGGGGCTAGCAATCAGCCCCAGCATTTT. Amino acid sequence: CASSLVGASNQPQHF.

The CDR3 spells CASSPRQSNQPQHF. The CDR3, as DNA: TGTGCCAGCAGCCCAAGACAGAGCAATCAGCCCCAGCATTTT. The chain is built from TRBV7-9 and TRBJ1-5, with TRBD1 as a possible D gene (5 bases). V lost 5 bases to trimming and J lost 1 base, with 9 bases between them. This CDR3 is built from 14 residues. Per germline, CDR1 SEHNR and CDR2 FQNEAQ (reference sequence).

This clone has only one observation. The J gene is TRBJ2-7, the V gene TRBV29-1; a weak D match, TRBD1 (6 bases). The CDR3 is 14 residues long. Germline assignment: CDR1 SQVTM and CDR2 ANQGSEA. Trimming left V 6 bases short and J 2 bases short, with 17 bases between. The CDR3 loop is CSVTPGQRTYEQYF. The DNA for the CDR3 is TGCAGCGTCACACCGGGACAAAGAACCTACGAGCAGTACTTC.

Comment on this clone: At one end, the junction sequence differs from germline, possibly due to a read error. The J gene is TRBJ2-2, the V gene TRBV27; 12 nucleotides match TRBD2. The CDR3 spans 16 residues. CDR1 and CDR2 (germline): MNHEY, SMNVEV (reference sequence). This CDR3 reads CANSFLLAGGPGELFF. CDR3 DNA sequence: TGTGCCAACAGTTTTCTCCTAGCGGGAGGGCCCGGGGAGCTGTTTTTT.

This chain links TRBV5-4 with TRBJ2-7, with unresolved D. The CDR3 sequence is 14 residues long. V lost 0 bases and J lost 1, with 8 bases in between. Germline V gene sequence: CDR1 SGHNT, CDR2 YYREEE (reference sequence). The CDR3 reads CASSLGRSSYEQYF. The CDR3 bases are TGTGCCAGCAGCTTGGGGAGATCGTCCTACGAGCAGTACTTC.

The chain has TRBV11-3 and TRBJ2-1; 9 bases match TRBD2. CDR1 is SGHNT and CDR2 is YENEEA in the germline V gene. The CDR3 consists of 16 residues. The trim removed 5 bases at V and 7 bases at J, leaving 12 bases unmatched. CDR3 sequence (DNA): TGTGCCAGCAGCCGTCCCTGGGCGGGAGGGCCTAATGAGCAGTTCTTC. This gives the protein CASSRPWAGGPNEQFF. Full variable domain (rest looked up from reference TRBV11-3 and TRBJ2-1): EAGVVQSPRYKIIEKKQPVAFWCNPISGHNTLYWYLQNLGQGPELLIRYENEEAVDDSQLPKDRFSAERLKGVDSTLKIQPAELGDSAVYLCASSRPWAGGPNEQFFGPGTRLTVL.

This clone was seen just once. The rearrangement links TRBV19 to TRBJ2-3; possible D gene TRBD1, 6 bases. The CDR3 has 15 residues. V lost 8 bases and J lost 0, with 15 bases in between. Per germline, CDR1 LNHDA and CDR2 SQIVND (reference sequence). The DNA for the CDR3 is TGTGCCAGTGGCCGGGACACTTTTAGCACAGATACGCAGTATTTT. Translation: CASGRDTFSTDTQYF.

This chain links TRBV7-8 with TRBJ2-5; D is uncertain. The J call may not be correct, given that the DNA end is closer to TRBJ2-7. CDR1 is SGHVS, CDR2 FQNEAQ, per germline. CDR3 size: 13 residues. Here the CDR3 reads CASSFAPGYEQYF. The CDR3 region has the DNA TGTGCCAGCAGCTTTGCTCCGGGCTACGAGCAGTACTTC.

V and J are TRBV11-2 and TRBJ2-2; 8 bases line up with TRBD1. The V and J ends lost 5 bases and 3 bases, in that order; junction bases with no gene match: 8. Germline CDR1 SGHAT, CDR2 FQNNGV. The CDR3 covers 16 residues. CDR3 coding DNA: TGTGCCAGCAGCCCGGACAGGGCGTGGGACACCGGGGAGCTGTTTTTT. Protein sequence: CASSPDRAWDTGELFF.

The rearrangement links TRBV2 to TRBJ2-7, with 10 bases aligning to TRBD2. This CDR3 has 16 residues. The germline CDR1 and CDR2 sequences are SNHLY and FYNNEI. V was clipped by 3 bases and J by 1 base; unmatched bases: 6. CDR3 in amino acids: CASSDRLAGASYEQYF. The CDR3 DNA reads as TGTGCCAGCAGTGACCGGCTAGCGGGAGCGTCCTACGAGCAGTACTTC.

The chain combines TRBV13 with TRBJ1-2, with D maybe TRBD1 (6 bases). CDR1 PRHDT and CDR2 FYEKMQ come from the germline V gene (reference sequence). V lost 1 base, J lost 8 bases, and 14 bases lay in between. This CDR3 comprises 14 residues. The CDR3 reads CASSLVRGHQGYTF. In nucleotides, the CDR3 is TGTGCCAGCAGCTTAGTAAGGGGACATCAAGGCTACACCTTC.

V usage is TRBV7-9 and J usage is TRBJ1-4, with 7 bases fitting TRBD1. This CDR3 has 14 amino acids. Germline-derived CDR1 and CDR2 are SEHNR and FQNEAQ (reference sequence). V lost 4 bases to trimming and J lost 3 bases; unmatched junction nucleotides: 2. Written as DNA, the CDR3 is TGTGCCAGCAGCTCGGGACAGCCTAATGAAAAACTGTTTTTT. Its translation is CASSSGQPNEKLFF.

This sequence joins TRBV11-1 and TRBJ2-1; TRBD2 agrees at 9 bases. This CDR3 contains 16 residues. Germline loops: CDR1 SGHAT, CDR2 FQDESV (reference sequence). The J segment lost 5 bases and the V segment lost 4 bases, leaving 9 bases of the junction unmatched. As DNA, the CDR3 is TGTGCCAGCAGCTCCTCTAGCGGGAAAAGAAACAATGAGCAGTTCTTC. Residues: CASSSSSGKRNNEQFF.

This sequence joins TRBV13 and TRBJ1-1; D gene ambiguous. Germline values: CDR1 PRHDT, CDR2 FYEKMQ (reference sequence). The V end lost 2 bases, the J end lost 1 base, and 5 bases lay between the germline ends. The CDR3 loop spans 13 amino acids. The CDR3 region has the DNA TGTGCCAGCAGCTTACAACCGAACACTGAAGCTTTCTTT. It is translated as CASSLQPNTEAFF.

This clone occurred once. The rearrangement uses TRBV6-5 and TRBJ1-1; the D gene is possibly TRBD1 (5 bases). This CDR3 contains 14 residues. V lost 6 bases, J lost 2 bases, and 13 bases lay in between. Germline lookup yields CDR1 MNHEY and CDR2 SVGAGI. The CDR3 DNA reads TGTGCCAGCAGGCAACGGGGGGTTAACACTGAAGCTTTCTTT. This codes for CASRQRGVNTEAFF.

The chain's CDR3 is CASSSGLASYNEQFF. The CDR3 region has the DNA TGTGCCAGCAGTTCGGGACTAGCAAGCTACAATGAGCAGTTCTTC. J is TRBJ2-1 and V is TRBV7-2, with TRBD2 identical over 9 bases. The V segment lost 6 bases and the J segment 3 bases; nucleotides outside the gene matches: 6. This CDR3 contains 15 residues. Germline V lookup: CDR1 SGHTA, CDR2 FQGNSA.

The chain is built from TRBV19 and TRBJ2-1; 9 bases align to TRBD1. Trimming cost V 4 bases and J 6 bases; bases outside gene matches: 4. Germline loops: CDR1 LNHDA, CDR2 SQIVND (reference sequence). This CDR3 has 14 amino acids. DNA of the CDR3: TGTGCCAGTAGTAGAACAGGGGGCCCCAATGAGCAGTTCTTC. Protein sequence: CASSRTGGPNEQFF.

V gene TRBV7-9 combines with J gene TRBJ2-1; D might be TRBD1 or TRBD2, each matching 5 bases. Per germline, CDR1 SEHNR and CDR2 FQNEAQ (reference sequence). Deletions cut 5 bases from V and 3 bases from J, with 17 bases between. CDR3 length: 16 amino acids. The CDR3 region has the DNA TGTGCCAGCAGCCCCAAAACGGGGCTGGACTACAATGAGCAGTTCTTC. The encoded protein is CASSPKTGLDYNEQFF.